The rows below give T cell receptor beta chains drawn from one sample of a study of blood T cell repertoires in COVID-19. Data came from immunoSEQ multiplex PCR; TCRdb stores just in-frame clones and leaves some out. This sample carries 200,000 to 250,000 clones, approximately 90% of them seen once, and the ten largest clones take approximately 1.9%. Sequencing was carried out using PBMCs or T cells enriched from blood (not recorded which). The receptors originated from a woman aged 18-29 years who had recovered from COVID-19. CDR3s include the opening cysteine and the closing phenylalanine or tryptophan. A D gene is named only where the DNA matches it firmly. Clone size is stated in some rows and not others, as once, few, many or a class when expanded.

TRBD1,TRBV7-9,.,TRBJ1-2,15,TGTGCCAGCAGCTTAGACGCAGGGGGCTGGTCTGGCTACACCTTC,CASSLDAGGWSGYTF
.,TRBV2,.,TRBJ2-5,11,TGTGCCAGCCTGAGTCAAGAGACCCAGTACTTC,CASLSQETQYF
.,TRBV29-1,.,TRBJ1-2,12,TGCAGCGTTGCAGGGGCCTACTATGGCTACACCTTC,CSVAGAYYGYTF
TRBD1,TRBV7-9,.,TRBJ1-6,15,TGTGCCAGCAGCTTAGGGGACAGGGATAATTCACCCCTCCACTTT,CASSLGDRDNSPLHF
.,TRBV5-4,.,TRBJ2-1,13,TGTGCCAGCAGCTTGGACTATTACAATGAGCAGTTCTTC,CASSLDYYNEQFF
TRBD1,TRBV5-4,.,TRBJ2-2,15,TGTGCCAGCAGCTTGGTTTCAGGGGGCACCGGGGAGCTGTTTTTT,CASSLVSGGTGELFF
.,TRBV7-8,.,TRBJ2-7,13,TGTGCCAGCAGCTCTAGGGCGGGCCTCGAGCAGTACTTC,CASSSRAGLEQYF
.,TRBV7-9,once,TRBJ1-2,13,TGTGCCAGCAGCTTACCGACAGGTATCGGCTACACCTTC,CASSLPTGIGYTF
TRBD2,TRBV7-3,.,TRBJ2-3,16,TGTGCCAGCAGCCCCACCCCGGGGGGACTTGGAGATACGCAGTATTTT,CASSPTPGGLGDTQYF
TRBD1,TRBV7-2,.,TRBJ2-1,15,TGTGCCAGCAGCTTACTCGGACAGGGTCTAAATGAGCAGTTCTTC,CASSLLGQGLNEQFF
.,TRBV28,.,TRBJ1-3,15,TGTGCCAGCAGTCCCCACACAGGCTCTGGAAACACCATATATTTT,CASSPHTGSGNTIYF